Described below is a single TCR beta chain sequence and its context. What it recognizes is unknown. At one end the junction does not follow the germline gene, possibly because of a read error. This sample was taken from a study of regulatory T cells in long-lasting Graves disease. Documented time point: newly diagnosed GD, antithyroid drugs for less than 3 months. After RNA was extracted from PBMCs, the TCR library was made from it. Study outcomes and limitations: Preferential use of TRBV28, TRBJ1-2 and TRBJ2-5 was seen in persistent disease.

Through Arm-PCR of CDR3 regions and iRepertoire HTBI primers, TCR beta libraries were built. Authors' analysis steps: From all samples, identification returned 11 to 15 TRBJ and approximately 63 TRBV segments. One entry per CDR3 protein, called by TCRdb with MiXCR from the multiplex PCR reads. Here the V and J calls rest on TCRdb's processing, not on the authors' analysis. Among approximately 300,000 distinct CDR3 sequences listed, under 20% were seen once. From germline, CDR1 is DFQATT and CDR2 SNEGSKA (reference sequence). This CDR3 has 15 amino acids. The receptor was isolated from a female donor with Graves disease. This specimen consisted of peripheral blood mononuclear cells (PBMCs), obtained at new diagnosis, from a patient treated with antithyroid drugs. V and J are TRBV20-1 and TRBJ1-6; 7 nucleotides line up with TRBD1. The CDR3 nucleotides are TGCGGTGCTAGAGATGGGGACAGATATAATTCACCCCTCCACTTT. It encodes CGARDGDRYNSPLHF.